Below, 6 T cell receptor beta chains from the same sample are listed, as sequenced in a study of T-cell reconstitution after alpha-beta-depleted transplantation in children. Unique molecular identifiers featured in how the TCRbeta library was prepared. In TCRdb, the PCR reads were re-called with MiXCR into one record per CDR3 protein. The sample contains about a million distinct CDR3 sequences, about 31% of which appear only once. Sequencing was performed on PBMCs, mostly from graft donor cells, taken 360 days after TCRalphabeta/CD19-depleted stem cell transplant. Every receptor here comes from a boy under three years old who had a stem cell transplant for SCID, so the T cells may come from the graft donor.

V gene TRBV5-1 combines with J gene TRBJ2-1; D is possibly TRBD1 (6 bases). Trimming took off 3 bases at V and 4 bases at J, with 11 bases between the two ends. Germline-derived CDR1 and CDR2 are SGHRS and YFSETQ. This CDR3 contains 14 residues. The CDR3 coding sequence is TGCGCCAGCAGCTACGACAGGACGTACAATGAGCAGTTCTTC. Translating it yields CASSYDRTYNEQFF.

The chain links TRBV12-3 or TRBV12-4 to TRBJ1-6; D gene ambiguous. V lost 5 bases, J lost 5 bases, and 13 bases lay in between. The CDR3 sequence is 15 residues long. CDR3 sequence reads: CASSQRAGDNSPLHF. The DNA of the CDR3 is TGTGCCAGCAGTCAAAGGGCAGGAGATAATTCACCCCTCCACTTT.

The V and J genes are TRBV2 and TRBJ2-5, with TRBD2 identical over 8 bases. Germline assignment: CDR1 SNHLY and CDR2 FYNNEI. The J segment lost 5 bases and the V segment lost 8 bases, leaving 7 bases of the junction unmatched. The CDR3 loop spans 13 amino acids. CDR3 residues: CASVRGGRETQYF. The DNA for the CDR3 is TGTGCCAGCGTACGGGGGGGCCGGGAGACCCAGTACTTC. The whole variable domain, remainder taken from reference TRBV2 and TRBJ2-5, is EPEVTQTPSHQVTQMGQEVILRCVPISNHLYFYWYRQILGQKVEFLVSFYNNEISEKSEIFDDQFSVERPDGSNFTLKIRSTKLEDSAMYFCASVRGGRETQYFGPGTRLLVL.

The V gene is TRBV6-2 or TRBV6-3, the J gene TRBJ1-2; D not resolved. The ends were cut back, 2 bases at V and 8 bases at J, with 9 bases in the middle. CDR1 and CDR2 (germline): MNHEY, SVGEGT. This CDR3 region has 12 residues. CDR3 loop: CASSYERRGYTF. The DNA for the CDR3 is TGTGCCAGCAGTTACGAGAGGAGGGGCTACACCTTC.

The chain is built from TRBV4-3 and TRBJ2-2, with TRBD1 as a possible D gene (5 bases). There are 17 residues in the CDR3. V was clipped by 1 base and J by 2 bases, with 14 bases between them. The V gene's germline CDR1 is LGHNA and CDR2 YSLEER. The CDR3 spells CASSQGLGQGNTGELFF. The CDR3 nucleotides are TGCGCCAGCAGCCAAGGGCTCGGGCAGGGCAACACCGGGGAGCTGTTTTTT.

The genes are TRBV12-3 or TRBV12-4 and TRBJ2-3; TRBD1 matches 7 bases. Germline trimming cut 3 bases from V and 8 bases from J; bases unmatched to any gene: 11. The length of the CDR3 is 15 residues. The CDR3 nucleotides read TGTGCCAGCAGTTTTGGGACAGCAGTCGTTGGTACGCAGTATTTT. Translation: CASSFGTAVVGTQYF.